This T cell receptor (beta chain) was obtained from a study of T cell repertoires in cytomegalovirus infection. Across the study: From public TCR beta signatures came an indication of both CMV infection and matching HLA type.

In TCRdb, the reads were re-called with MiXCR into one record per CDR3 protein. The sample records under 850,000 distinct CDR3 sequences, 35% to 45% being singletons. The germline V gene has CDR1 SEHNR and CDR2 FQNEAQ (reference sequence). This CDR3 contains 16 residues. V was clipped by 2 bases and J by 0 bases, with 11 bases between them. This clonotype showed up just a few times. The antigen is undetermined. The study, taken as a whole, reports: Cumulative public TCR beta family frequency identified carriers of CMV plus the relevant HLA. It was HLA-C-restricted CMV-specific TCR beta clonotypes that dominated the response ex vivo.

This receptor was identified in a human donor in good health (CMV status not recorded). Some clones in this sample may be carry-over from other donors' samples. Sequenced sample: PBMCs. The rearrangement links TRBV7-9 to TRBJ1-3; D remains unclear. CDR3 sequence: CASSLTPPSSGNTIYF. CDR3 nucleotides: TGTGCCAGCAGCTTAACCCCACCCAGCTCTGGAAACACCATATATTTT.